Each of the 18 T cell receptor beta chains below was sequenced from the same sample in a study of patients and donors after allogeneic stem cell transplantation. TCRdb re-called the RT-PCR reads through MiXCR, storing one row per CDR3 protein. The sample yields tens of thousands of distinct CDR3 sequences, around 49% seen once. The sample consisted of blood, either unsorted or a sorted T cell fraction (not recorded which). These receptors were collected from a human donor who was either an allogeneic HSCT recipient or a stem cell or donor lymphocyte infusion donor (not recorded which). It is not recorded whose cells these are; they may come from a transplant donor.

This clonotype was seen more than once but under ten times. The rearrangement uses TRBV2 and TRBJ1-1, with TRBD1 matching over 9 bases. CDR1 and CDR2 from the germline V gene are SNHLY and FYNNEI. Trimming cost V 7 bases and J 4 bases; bases outside gene matches: 7. The CDR3 extends over 14 amino acids. The CDR3 is CASTGQGSGTEAFF. CDR3 sequence (DNA): TGTGCCAGCACCGGACAGGGGAGCGGCACTGAAGCTTTCTTT.

There are a few counts of this clonotype. The CDR3 is CASSVALGAEAFF. CDR3 DNA: TGTGCCAGCAGCGTAGCTCTGGGAGCTGAAGCTTTCTTT. The V and J genes are TRBV9 and TRBJ1-1; D remains unclear. Trimming stripped 0 bases from V and 6 bases from J, with 9 bases between. Germline assignment: CDR1 SGDLS and CDR2 YYNGEE. This CDR3 is built from 13 residues.

Details on this clonotype: Mismatch with germline at one junction end may stem from a read error. The rearrangement links TRBV7-9 to TRBJ1-3, with D perhaps matching TRBD1 (5 bases). Germline V gene lookup returns CDR1 SEHNR and CDR2 FQNEAQ (reference sequence). The CDR3 spans 16 residues. The CDR3, as DNA: TGTGCCAGCAGCTTAGCGAAGAAGGGGCCCGGAAACACCATGTATTTT. Amino acids: CASSLAKKGPGNTMYF.

The chain carries TRBV18 and TRBJ1-5; perhaps TRBD1 as D (6 bases). V lost 3 bases to trimming and J lost 1 base, with 16 bases between them. Germline V gene lookup returns CDR1 KGHSH and CDR2 LQKENI. This CDR3 spans 17 amino acids. The CDR3 loop is CASSPRTDPVSNQPQHF. The CDR3 coding sequence is TGTGCCAGCTCACCTCGGACAGATCCTGTCAGCAATCAGCCCCAGCATTTT.

The chain is built from TRBV12-3 or TRBV12-4 and TRBJ2-1; D ambiguous. The CDR3 runs to 15 residues. Trimming left V 10 bases short and J 0 bases short, with 16 bases between. The CDR3, as DNA: TGTGCCACCCACATTACGTACAGCTCCTACAATGAGCAGTTCTTC. Protein product: CATHITYSSYNEQFF.

This chain connects TRBV9 to TRBJ1-1; possibly TRBD1 for D (6 bases). V was pared by 3 bases and J by 9 bases, with 15 bases between. This CDR3 has 13 residues. Germline CDR1 SGDLS, CDR2 YYNGEE. The CDR3 DNA reads as TGTGCCAGCAGCGCCGGGGGGGCTACACAAGCTTTCTTT. Encoded protein: CASSAGGATQAFF.

The rearrangement links TRBV29-1 to TRBJ1-1; TRBD1 aligns across 9 bases. Trimming at V came to 6 bases and at J to 3 bases, leaving 8 bases not matched to a gene. The CDR3 extends over 14 amino acids. Per germline, CDR1 SQVTM and CDR2 ANQGSEA. The CDR3 DNA reads as TGCAGCGTCCCAAAGGGGACAGGGTACACTGAAGCTTTCTTT. Amino acids: CSVPKGTGYTEAFF.

CDR3 nucleotides: TGTGCCAGCAGCTTAGCTCGCAACACAGGGCTTAACAATCAGCCCCAGCATTTT. Translated: CASSLARNTGLNNQPQHF. The chain is built from TRBV7-9 and TRBJ1-5; D possibly corresponds to TRBD1 (6 bases). Deletions cut 0 bases from V and 3 bases from J, with 18 bases between. The germline V gene has CDR1 SEHNR and CDR2 FQNEAQ (reference sequence). The CDR3 sequence is 18 residues long.

This rearrangement joins TRBV11-1 to TRBJ1-2, with 8 positions matching TRBD1. In germline, CDR1 is SGHAT, CDR2 FQDESV (reference sequence). J lost 5 bases, V lost 0 bases, and 5 bases had no gene match. There are 15 residues in the CDR3. CDR3 amino acids: CASSLAPGQAYGYTF. CDR3 bases: TGTGCCAGCAGCTTAGCCCCGGGACAGGCTTATGGCTACACCTTC.

This clonotype came up a few times. V is TRBV7-8 and J is TRBJ1-4, with TRBD1 matching 7 bases. Germline CDR1 is SGHVS and CDR2 is FQNEAQ. This CDR3 contains 15 residues. Trimming took 4 bases from V and 7 from J; bases not matched to a gene: 9. DNA for the CDR3: TGTGCCAGCAGCTCTCGACGACAGGGATCTGAAAAACTGTTTTTT. Residues: CASSSRRQGSEKLFF.

The chain uses TRBV7-8 and TRBJ1-4; possibly TRBD1 for D (6 bases). The CDR3 covers 15 residues. Per germline, CDR1 SGHVS and CDR2 FQNEAQ. The CDR3 DNA reads as TGTGCTAGCGGACCCGGGGGGCAATTAAACGAAAAACTGTTTTTT. This gives the protein CASGPGGQLNEKLFF.

The genes are TRBV7-9 and TRBJ1-6; the D is unclear. CDR3 length: 17 residues. Germline CDR1 and CDR2: SEHNR and FQNEAQ (reference sequence). V dropped 0 bases and J dropped 0 bases, with 9 bases sitting between them. The CDR3 DNA reads TGTGCCAGCAGCTTAGCCCGGGCAGTCTCCTATAATTCACCCCTCCACTTT. This gives the protein CASSLARAVSYNSPLHF. Together with reference TRBV7-9 and TRBJ1-6, the CDR3 gives the full variable domain: DTGVSQNPRHKITKRGQNVTFRCDPISEHNRLYWYRQTLGQGPEFLTYFQNEAQLEKSRLLSDRFSAERPKGSFSTLEIQRTEQGDSAMYLCASSLARAVSYNSPLHFGNGTRLTVT.

This sequence joins TRBV28 and TRBJ1-6; no firm D call. The germline V gene has CDR1 MDHEN and CDR2 SYDVKM. This CDR3 contains 16 residues. V gave up 4 bases and J gave up 2 bases, with 12 bases separating them. CDR3 loop: CASSSPMGTYNSPLHF. CDR3 DNA: TGTGCCAGCAGTTCCCCAATGGGAACCTATAATTCACCCCTCCACTTT.

The chain couples TRBV28 to TRBJ1-6; D is undetermined. CDR1 and CDR2 from the germline V gene are MDHEN and SYDVKM. Trimming removed 4 bases at V and 8 bases at J, with 6 bases between. The CDR3 runs 12 residues. CDR3 nucleotides: TGTGCCAGCAGTTGGCCGGATTCACCCCTCCACTTT. This codes for CASSWPDSPLHF.

The chain links TRBV9 to TRBJ1-2; possible D gene TRBD1, 6 bases. The CDR3 totals 13 residues. Germline CDR1 is SGDLS and CDR2 is YYNGEE. V was clipped by 3 bases and J by 4 bases, with 10 bases between them. CDR3 DNA sequence: TGTGCCAGCAGCGCGGGGACATCCTATGGCTACACCTTC. As protein: CASSAGTSYGYTF.

This chain connects TRBV27 to TRBJ2-3; D is unclear. The CDR3 has 15 residues. CDR1 is MNHEY, CDR2 SMNVEV, per germline (reference sequence). V gave up 5 bases and J gave up 2 bases, with 14 bases separating them. The CDR3 protein is CASSKVDRSTDTQYF. CDR3 bases: TGTGCCAGCAGTAAGGTCGACCGCTCCACAGATACGCAGTATTTT.

The chain is built from TRBV7-8 and TRBJ1-5; 9 bases are shared with TRBD1. CDR1 SGHVS and CDR2 FQNEAQ come from the germline V gene. V dropped 3 bases and J dropped 6; count of bases not matched to a gene: 6. This CDR3 is 15 amino acids long. In DNA, the CDR3 is TGTGCCAGCAGCTTGCGGGACAGGGAGGCTCAGCCCCAGCATTTT. Its protein product is CASSLRDREAQPQHF.

The chain links TRBV6-2 or TRBV6-3 to TRBJ1-2, with D perhaps TRBD1 (6 bases). In germline, CDR1 is MNHEY, CDR2 SVGEGT. Trimming removed 7 bases at V and 0 bases at J, with 21 bases between. The length of the CDR3 is 17 residues. In nucleotides, the CDR3 is TGTGCCAGCATCAGCGACAGGATCAGGACGTCTAACTATGGCTACACCTTC. It codes for CASISDRIRTSNYGYTF.